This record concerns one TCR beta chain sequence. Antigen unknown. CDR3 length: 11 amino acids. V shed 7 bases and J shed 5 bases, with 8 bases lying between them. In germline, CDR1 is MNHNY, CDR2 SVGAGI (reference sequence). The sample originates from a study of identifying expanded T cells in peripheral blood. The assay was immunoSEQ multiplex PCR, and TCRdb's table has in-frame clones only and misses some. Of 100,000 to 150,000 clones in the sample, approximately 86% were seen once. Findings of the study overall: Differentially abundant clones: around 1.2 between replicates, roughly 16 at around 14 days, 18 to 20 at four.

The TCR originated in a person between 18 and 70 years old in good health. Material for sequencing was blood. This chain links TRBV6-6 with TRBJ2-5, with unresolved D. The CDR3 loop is CASTSFETQYF. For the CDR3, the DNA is TGTGCCAGCACCTCCTTCGAGACCCAGTACTTC.